Listed below are T cell receptor beta chains from one sample, sequenced in a study of shared clonotypes between healthy human individuals. Clones were read by immunoSEQ multiplex PCR, and TCRdb kept only the in-frame ones, dropping some. The repertoire consists of around 700,000 clones, with about 74% occurring once and the leading ten covering about 1.8%. Input material: memory CD4+ T cells sorted from blood. The receptors here all came from a woman in her 30s in good health. Both conserved end residues are trimmed from each CDR3. A D gene is named only where the DNA matches it firmly.

TRBJ2-3,TRBD2,TRBV7-9,ASSLREVGDTQY
TRBJ2-3,NA,TRBV10-1,ASSLDSRLTDTQY
TRBJ1-4,NA,TRBV11-2,ASSPGGGEKLF
TRBJ1-2,NA,TRBV2,ASRAGHYGYT
TRBJ1-2,NA,TRBV28,ASSLTGTPNYGYT
TRBJ1-1,TRBD1,TRBV25-1,ASSAGQALNTEAF
TRBJ1-4,TRBD1,TRBV5-6,ASSEMTGANEKLF
TRBJ2-1,NA,TRBV30,AWSVSGGEQF
TRBJ2-3,NA,TRBV7-6,ASSLYPPPATDSWYTDTQY
TRBJ2-7,TRBD2,TRBV28,ASSLSLAGVYEQY
TRBJ2-5,TRBD1,TRBV28,ASRQGLETQY
TRBJ2-1,TRBD2,TRBV14,ASSQALAGDNEQF
TRBJ2-1,TRBD1,TRBV5-1,ASSLSPGQGGDEQF
TRBJ1-4,NA,TRBV7-2,ASSFLIGQPNEKLF
TRBJ2-3,TRBD2,TRBV5-5,ASSLGGVAGVGTQY
TRBJ1-5,TRBD1,TRBV28,ASSLGQRHQPQH
TRBJ2-6,NA,TRBV6-5,ASSRSTGANVLT
TRBJ2-7,NA,TRBV6-9,ASSYSIPTGEQY
TRBJ1-3,NA,TRBV7-2,ASSLWTDGNTIY
TRBJ2-3,TRBD2,TRBV29-1,SVGAGGGTDTQY
TRBJ1-5,TRBD1,TRBV6-5,ASNGGGVQPQH
TRBJ2-7,NA,TRBV7-2,ASSLDQAYEQY
TRBJ1-5,TRBD1,TRBV18,ASSGQGDQPQH
TRBJ2-1,TRBD2,TRBV25-1,ASSAPLQLAGVRGEQF
TRBJ1-1,NA,TRBV18,ASSPPSTVQGAEAF
TRBJ2-3,NA,TRBV6-5,ASSYLTVRYTDTQY
TRBJ2-4,NA,TRBV29-1,SVVNPGLGAAKNIQY
TRBJ2-5,NA,TRBV5-1,ASSLNPYQETQY
TRBJ2-1,NA,TRBV25-1,ASHLEFNNEQF
TRBJ2-3,NA,TRBV19,ASNQGFSTDTQY
TRBJ2-5,NA,TRBV5-6,ASSLGQPWETQY
TRBJ1-1,NA,TRBV6-1,ASSTRSYGEAF
TRBJ2-7,TRBD1,TRBV11-2,ASSRNRGQGEQY
TRBJ2-5,NA,TRBV7-6,ASSGTQETQY
NA,NA,TRBV2,ASSPDYYEQY
TRBJ2-2,NA,TRBV2,ASSDSGLNTGELF
NA,NA,TRBV5-1,ASSLAPSVEQY
TRBJ2-5,TRBD2,TRBV18,ASSSEMGLVGQETQY